The 5 T cell receptor beta chains presented below share a single source sample, sequenced in a study of OX40 agonist ivuxolimab in advanced cancers. Profiling relied on immunoSEQ multiplex PCR, and the TCRdb table lists in-frame clones only, not all of them. The table lists about 39,000 clones, about 94% of them singletons. Sequencing was performed on CD4+ or CD8+ T cells sorted from blood, taken in a trial of the OX40 agonist ivuxolimab. These receptors were taken from an adult with an advanced solid tumor such as melanoma, head and neck, liver or kidney cancer.

This clone qualifies as medium-sized (0.01 to 0.1%). CDR3 region: CSVERNYYGYTF. The CDR3 coding sequence is TGCAGCGTTGAGCGTAACTACTATGGCTACACCTTC. The chain couples TRBV29-1 to TRBJ1-2; unclear D gene. Trimming left V 3 bases short and J 3 bases short, with 8 bases between. Germline lookup yields CDR1 SQVTM and CDR2 ANQGSEA. The CDR3 runs 12 residues.

Only a few counts were recorded for this clone. J is TRBJ2-7 and V is TRBV6-6; 7 nucleotides align to TRBD2. V was pared by 5 bases and J by 4 bases, with 5 bases of the junction left unmatched. This CDR3 comprises 13 residues. Germline CDR1 and CDR2: MNHNY and SVGAGI (reference sequence). DNA of the CDR3: TGTGCCAGCAGTGACGGGGGGACTTACGAGCAGTACTTC. It encodes CASSDGGTYEQYF.

The chain is built from TRBV28 and TRBJ1-5; no firm D call. CDR1 and CDR2 from the germline V gene are MDHEN and SYDVKM. Trimming cost V 1 base and J 0 bases, with 7 bases left between them. The CDR3 runs to 15 residues. The CDR3 loop reads CASSLYGDSNQPQHF. CDR3 nucleotides: TGTGCCAGCAGTTTATATGGGGATAGCAATCAGCCCCAGCATTTT.

This chain uses TRBV7-2 with TRBJ2-1, with 9 bases fitting TRBD2. The CDR3 consists of 16 residues. Germline V gene data show CDR1 as SGHTA and CDR2 as FQGNSA. J gave up 3 bases and V 5 bases, and 8 bases lay outside the gene matches. Written as DNA, the CDR3 is TGTGCCAGCAGCGATATAGCGGGAGTGGGCTACAATGAGCAGTTCTTC. Translation: CASSDIAGVGYNEQFF.

The genes are TRBV19 and TRBJ2-3; 8 bases are a match to TRBD2. The CDR3 runs to 16 residues. The germline V gene has CDR1 LNHDA and CDR2 SQIVND (reference sequence). V was clipped by 5 bases and J by 2 bases; unmatched bases: 9. CDR3 bases: TGTGCCAGTAGTGCCTCAACTAGCGGAGACACAGATACGCAGTATTTT. It codes for CASSASTSGDTDTQYF. The full variable domain, in which reference TRBV19 and TRBJ2-3 provide the parts outside the CDR3, is DGGITQSPKYLFRKEGQNVTLSCEQNLNHDAMYWYRQDPGQGLRLIYYSQIVNDFQKGDIAEGYSVSREKKESFPLTVTSAQKNPTAFYLCASSASTSGDTDTQYFGPGTRLTVL.